This TCR beta chain was sequenced for a study of T cells in Graves' hyperthyroidism and ophthalmopathy. This CDR3 is 13 amino acids long. Trimming cost V 6 bases and J 8 bases, with 16 bases left between them. CDR1 and CDR2 (germline): MNHEY, SVGEGT. RNA transcripts yielded amplified TCR beta CDR3 regions. RT-PCR in the first round (using the HTBI primer set) targeted the TCR CDR3. TCRdb recomputed calls from the multiplex PCR reads with MiXCR, one row per CDR3 protein. The sample includes some 510,000 distinct CDR3 sequences, about 20% of them seen just once. Newly diagnosed hyperthyroidism patients aged 18 to 65 years had disease lasting under 2 months.

The chain recombines TRBV6-2 or TRBV6-3 with TRBJ1-2; D unresolved. Input material: blood. The TCR comes from a man between 18 and 35 years old with Graves' hyperthyroidism. The CDR3 region has the DNA TGTGCCAGCAGACCGCCCCACCATGAAGGCTACACCTTC. The encoded protein is CASRPPHHEGYTF.